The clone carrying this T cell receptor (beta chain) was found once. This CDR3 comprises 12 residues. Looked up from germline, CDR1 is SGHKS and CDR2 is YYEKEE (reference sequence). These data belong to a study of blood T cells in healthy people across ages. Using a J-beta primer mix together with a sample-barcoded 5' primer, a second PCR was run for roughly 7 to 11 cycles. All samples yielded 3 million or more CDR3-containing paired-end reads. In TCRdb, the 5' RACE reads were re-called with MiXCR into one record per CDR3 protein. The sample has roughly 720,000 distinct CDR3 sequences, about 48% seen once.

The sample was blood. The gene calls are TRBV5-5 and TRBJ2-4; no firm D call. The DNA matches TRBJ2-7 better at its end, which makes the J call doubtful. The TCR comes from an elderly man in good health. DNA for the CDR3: TGTGCCAGCAGCTTGGGACACGTCGAGCAGTACTTC. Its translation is CASSLGHVEQYF.